This entry describes one TCR beta chain. Its antigen is not identified. The sample originates from a study of OX40 agonist ivuxolimab in advanced cancers. This table comes from immunoSEQ multiplex PCR, and its TCRdb copy is limited to in-frame clones, with some not included. Here the sample spans 39,000 or so clones, 80% to 90% being singletons. Points from the study as a whole: Specificity for antigen went undetermined in the expanded peripheral T cells.

This TCR came from an adult with an advanced solid tumor such as melanoma, head and neck, liver or kidney cancer. The input for sequencing was CD4+ or CD8+ T cells sorted from blood, taken in a trial of the OX40 agonist ivuxolimab.

CDR3: CASSYSRGRGGEKLFF. The CDR3 nucleotides read TGTGCCAGCAGTTACTCGCGGGGGCGGGGAGGTGAAAAACTGTTTTTT. The chain has TRBV6-5 and TRBJ1-4; D perhaps matches TRBD1 (6 bases). V was trimmed by 0 bases and J by 7 bases, leaving 15 bases between them. The length of the CDR3 is 16 residues. Per germline, CDR1 MNHEY and CDR2 SVGAGI.